Presented here are 23 T cell receptor beta chains from one specimen sequenced in a study of T-cell reconstitution after alpha-beta-depleted transplantation in children. The TCRbeta library was prepared with unique molecular identifiers. TCRdb recomputed calls from the PCR reads with MiXCR, one row per CDR3 protein. The sample carries fewer than 500,000 distinct CDR3 sequences, 43% recorded once. The material was PBMCs, obtained before TCRalphabeta/CD19-depleted stem cell transplant. All receptors derive from a girl aged 2 to 9 with aplastic anemia, due to receive a stem cell transplant.

In its sample, this clonotype was seen many times. This sequence joins TRBV5-1 and TRBJ1-1, with unresolved D. Germline values: CDR1 SGHRS, CDR2 YFSETQ. V lost 5 bases, J lost 1 base, and 24 bases lay in between. The CDR3 runs 18 residues. The CDR3: CASSLLLGLGRPNTEAFF. CDR3 DNA sequence: TGCGCCAGCAGTCTGCTATTGGGCCTCGGACGGCCGAACACTGAAGCTTTCTTT.

This chain joins TRBV6-5 and TRBJ2-1; D may match TRBD1 or TRBD2 (5 bases each). Trimming removed 3 bases from V and 2 bases from J, with 11 bases in between. This CDR3 has 15 residues. Germline CDR1 and CDR2: MNHEY and SVGAGI. CDR3 DNA sequence: TGTGCCAGCAGTTATGTCGGGGCCACCTACAATGAGCAGTTCTTC. Its translation: CASSYVGATYNEQFF.

The rearrangement uses TRBV20-1 and TRBJ1-5; 9 bases are a match to TRBD1. Germline lookup yields CDR1 DFQATT and CDR2 SNEGSKA (reference sequence). Germline trimming cut 5 bases from V and 3 bases from J; bases unmatched to any gene: 5. The CDR3 has 14 residues. The DNA of the CDR3 is TGCAGTGCTCTGGACAGGGGTCTCAATCAGCCCCAGCATTTT. Amino acids: CSALDRGLNQPQHF.

This clonotype was recorded a few times. This sequence joins TRBV6-5 and TRBJ2-2, with 9 bases lining up with TRBD2. This CDR3 comprises 18 residues. J gave up 7 bases and V 1 base, and 13 bases lay outside the gene matches. Germline V gene sequence: CDR1 MNHEY, CDR2 SVGAGI. This CDR3 reads CASSYFRLVAGVNGELFF. CDR3 nucleotide sequence: TGTGCCAGCAGTTACTTCCGGTTGGTAGCGGGAGTAAACGGGGAGCTGTTTTTT.

With respect to this clonotype: A much larger clone differs by one base, so this may be a read error. This chain uses TRBV7-9 with TRBJ2-7; D uncertain. The CDR3 is 11 residues long. CDR1 is SEHNR, CDR2 FQNEAQ, per germline (reference sequence). CDR3 amino acids: CGSSQSYEQYF. The CDR3 nucleotides are TGTGGCAGCAGCCAATCCTACGAGCAGTACTTC.

The chain employs TRBV3-1 and TRBJ2-5; 9 nucleotides line up with TRBD1. The V segment lost 4 bases and the J segment 4 bases; nucleotides outside the gene matches: 4. This CDR3 region has 14 residues. Germline CDR1 LGHDT, CDR2 YNNKEL (reference sequence). The CDR3 loop is CASSPDRGLETQYF. The CDR3 DNA reads TGTGCCAGCAGCCCGGACAGGGGATTAGAGACCCAGTACTTC.

The chain employs TRBV6-4 and TRBJ2-3, with D possibly being TRBD2 (5 bases). Germline V gene lookup returns CDR1 MRHNA and CDR2 SNTAGT. Trimming took off 3 bases at V and 0 bases at J, with 10 bases between the two ends. The CDR3 is 15 residues long. CDR3 amino acids: CASSERTGSTDTQYF. In DNA, the CDR3 is TGTGCCAGCAGTGAACGGACGGGAAGCACAGATACGCAGTATTTT.

V usage is TRBV5-1 and J usage is TRBJ1-2, with D perhaps TRBD1 (5 bases). With 0 bases removed from V and 2 bases from J, the gap between germline ends came to 8 bases. This CDR3 has 14 residues. CDR1 and CDR2 from the germline V gene are SGHRS and YFSETQ. CDR3 protein: CASSLADSNYGYTF. CDR3 nucleotides: TGCGCCAGCAGCTTGGCCGACAGCAACTATGGCTACACCTTC.

The chain employs TRBV7-9 and TRBJ2-4, with D maybe TRBD2 (5 bases). This CDR3 is built from 16 residues. V gave up 1 base and J gave up 3 bases, with 13 bases separating them. Germline values: CDR1 SEHNR, CDR2 FQNEAQ (reference sequence). The CDR3 nucleotides are TGTGCCAGCAGCTTAGAGACGGGGAAGAGCAAAAACATTCAGTACTTC. It translates to CASSLETGKSKNIQYF. Variable domain in full (rest from reference TRBV7-9 and TRBJ2-4): DTGVSQNPRHKITKRGQNVTFRCDPISEHNRLYWYRQTLGQGPEFLTYFQNEAQLEKSRLLSDRFSAERPKGSFSTLEIQRTEQGDSAMYLCASSLETGKSKNIQYFGAGTRLSVL.

This chain connects TRBV29-1 to TRBJ2-1, with 8 bases that match TRBD1. Germline loops: CDR1 SQVTM, CDR2 ANQGSEA. CDR3 length: 13 residues. The V gene end was trimmed by 6 bases and the J gene end by 6 bases; junction bases not matched to a gene: 7. The CDR3 DNA reads TGCAGCGTAGCCTCACAGGGGGTCAATGAGCAGTTCTTC. Residues: CSVASQGVNEQFF.

J is TRBJ2-5 and V is TRBV12-3 or TRBV12-4, with D perhaps matching TRBD2 (5 bases). This CDR3 comprises 16 residues. V was trimmed by 0 bases and J by 4 bases, leaving 15 bases between them. In nucleotides, the CDR3 is TGTGCCAGCAGTTTAGCGGCGGGCGCGGTGGGAGAGACCCAGTACTTC. This translates into CASSLAAGAVGETQYF.

V is TRBV6-1 and J is TRBJ2-2; D is ambiguous. CDR1 MNHNS and CDR2 SASEGT come from the germline V gene. CDR3 length: 14 residues. Between the trimmed V and J ends, which lost 5 bases and 4 bases, there was a span of 11 bases. The CDR3 loop is CASSPGRVTGELFF. DNA of the CDR3: TGTGCCAGCAGTCCCGGACGGGTCACCGGGGAGCTGTTTTTT.

This clonotype came up once. The chain employs TRBV4-2 and TRBJ2-5, with TRBD1 identical over 7 bases. The CDR3 has 18 amino acids. J was trimmed by 5 bases and V by 4 bases; bases with no gene match: 19. CDR1 and CDR2 (germline): LGHNA, YNFKEQ. CDR3 in amino acids: CASSPGPSDRVRSETQYF. DNA for the CDR3: TGTGCCAGCAGCCCTGGGCCCTCAGACAGGGTCAGGTCGGAGACCCAGTACTTC.

The gene calls are TRBV5-1 and TRBJ1-6, with 7 bases aligning to TRBD1. The CDR3 covers 14 residues. After removal of 3 bases from V and 10 bases from J, the junction contained 7 bases not matched to a gene. Germline-derived CDR1 and CDR2 are SGHRS and YFSETQ. The DNA for the CDR3 is TGCGCCAGCAGCTCGGACAGGTCGGGATCACCCCTCCACTTT. Translated, it gives CASSSDRSGSPLHF.

This clonotype was seen ten or more times. The chain couples TRBV7-8 to TRBJ2-3, with 7 nucleotides matching TRBD2. After removal of 7 bases from V and 4 bases from J, the junction contained 8 bases not matched to a gene. The CDR3 has 14 residues. Germline V CDR1 and CDR2: SGHVS, FQNEAQ. The CDR3 DNA is TGTGCCAGCACAATGGCGGGAGTAGCAGATACGCAGTATTTT. The encoded protein is CASTMAGVADTQYF.

The rearrangement links TRBV20-1 to TRBJ2-1, with unresolved D. With 3 bases removed from V and 8 bases from J, the gap between germline ends came to 11 bases. Germline values: CDR1 DFQATT, CDR2 SNEGSKA (reference sequence). The length of the CDR3 is 12 residues. CDR3 coding DNA: TGCAGTGCTAGTATTGGAGTGGATGAGCAGTTCTTC. Protein product: CSASIGVDEQFF.

The rearrangement uses TRBV7-2 and TRBJ2-7; D is possibly TRBD1 (8 bases). Trimming took 2 bases from V and 4 from J, leaving 15 bases between them. The germline CDR1 and CDR2 sequences are SGHTA and FQGNSA. The CDR3 totals 15 residues. This CDR3 reads CASSLSTGGLYEQYF. CDR3 DNA: TGTGCCAGCAGCTTATCTACAGGGGGACTATACGAGCAGTACTTC.

This clonotype has ten or more counts. The chain recombines TRBV9 with TRBJ2-2; D uncertain. The V gene lost 0 bases and the J gene lost 2 bases, with 5 bases spanning the gap. CDR1 SGDLS and CDR2 YYNGEE come from the germline V gene. CDR3 length: 14 residues. CDR3 sequence (DNA): TGTGCCAGCAGCGTAGGCGGAAACACCGGGGAGCTGTTTTTT. This sequence encodes CASSVGGNTGELFF.

The J gene is TRBJ2-4, the V gene TRBV30; the D gene is possibly TRBD2 (5 bases). V was cut by 1 base and J by 7 bases, with 5 bases left in between. This CDR3 spans 11 amino acids. Looked up from germline, CDR1 is GTSNPN and CDR2 is SVGIG (reference sequence). The CDR3 region is CAWSGENIQYF. The CDR3 bases are TGTGCCTGGAGTGGGGAGAACATTCAGTACTTC.

This rearrangement joins TRBV5-1 to TRBJ2-5; 9 bases align to TRBD2. V gave up 0 bases and J gave up 2 bases; unmatched junction bases: 8. The CDR3 consists of 17 residues. The V gene's germline CDR1 is SGHRS and CDR2 YFSETQ. In DNA, the CDR3 is TGCGCCAGCAGCTTGGCCAAGACTAGCGGTACTCAAGAGACCCAGTACTTC. This sequence encodes CASSLAKTSGTQETQYF.

This clonotype showed up just a few times. DNA of the CDR3: TGTGCCAGCAGTTTAACCGGGGGCCAAGAGACCCAGTACTTC. Residues: CASSLTGGQETQYF. The chain joins TRBV12-3 or TRBV12-4 to TRBJ2-5; a weak D match, TRBD2 (6 bases). V was clipped by 2 bases and J by 1 base, with 8 bases between them. The CDR3 loop spans 14 amino acids.

This clonotype was seen ten or more times. The chain couples TRBV3-1 to TRBJ2-1; 10 bases fit TRBD2. V lost 0 bases and J lost 4; bases outside the gene matches: 6. Germline V gives CDR1 LGHDT, CDR2 YNNKEL (reference sequence). This CDR3 comprises 17 residues. The CDR3 region is CASSQDTSGTQYNEQFF. The CDR3 DNA is TGTGCCAGCAGCCAAGATACTAGCGGGACTCAATACAATGAGCAGTTCTTC.

The chain has TRBV5-1 and TRBJ2-7, with 14 bases that match TRBD2. This CDR3 has 14 amino acids. V trimming: 5 bases; J trimming: 5 bases; junction bases outside the gene matches: 3. Germline CDR1 is SGHRS and CDR2 is YFSETQ. The CDR3 sequence is CASRTSGGANEQYF. CDR3 coding DNA: TGCGCCAGCAGGACTAGCGGGGGGGCAAACGAGCAGTACTTC.